The 28 T cell receptor beta chains below were found in one sample sequenced in a study of beta chain features in type 1 diabetes (dated by TCRdb to about 2018). These TCRs are of unknown antigen specificity. General conclusions and limits of the study: A moderate but significant shortening of TCRB CDR3 length was observed in type 1 diabetes patients in all four CD4+ subsets.

The library relied on the immunoSEQ multiplex PCR assay. All of the isolated RNA was reverse transcribed with the High Capacity cDNA Reverse Transcription Kit, so expressed TCRB transcripts were sequenced. The source is immuneACCESS, and TCRdb retained only in-frame sequences with V and J called. Part of the clones is not carried over; for the studies checked, unresolved V genes explain less than half of this, and the remainder is unexplained. The sample data list about 300,000 clones, and approximately 15% of these were observed just once. Nearly 0.015% of the sample comes from the top ten. Sequencing input: naive CD4+ T cells from blood. In light of the paper, this sample's cell subset or site label describes: true naive CD4+ T cells. The source is a woman younger than 30 with type 1 diabetes.

This clone was detected only a few times. The V and J genes are TRBV11-2 and TRBJ2-7, with a tentative D call TRBD2 (5 bases). V lost 1 base and J 4 bases, leaving 11 bases between the germline ends. The germline V gene has CDR1 SGHAT and CDR2 FQNNGV. The CDR3 has 14 residues. The CDR3 here is CASSLVGEDYEQYF. CDR3 coding DNA: TGTGCCAGCAGCTTAGTGGGAGAGGATTACGAGCAGTACTTC.

This clone showed up just a few times. The V gene is TRBV23-1, the J gene TRBJ2-5; TRBD2 agrees at 8 bases. TRBV23-1 is an open reading frame whose function is uncertain. CDR3 length equals 17 residues. V was clipped by 0 bases and J by 5 bases; unmatched bases: 11. The CDR3 loop reads CASSQSKPAGDGETQYF. As DNA, the CDR3 is TGCGCCAGCAGTCAATCGAAGCCAGCGGGAGACGGGGAGACCCAGTACTTC.

This clone was observed a few times. The chain couples TRBV28 to TRBJ1-1; D is unclear. The length of the CDR3 is 14 residues. V was trimmed by 6 bases and J by 4 bases, leaving 15 bases between them. Germline values: CDR1 MDHEN, CDR2 SYDVKM. CDR3 nucleotides: TGTGCCAGCAGCCGGACTTGGTCGAGCACTGAAGCTTTCTTT. Translating it yields CASSRTWSSTEAFF.

This clone has only a few counts. V usage is TRBV9 and J usage is TRBJ2-1; a weak D match, TRBD2 (6 bases). V was shortened by 0 bases and J by 9 bases, with 13 bases between the two germline ends. CDR1 SGDLS and CDR2 YYNGEE come from the germline V gene. This CDR3 is built from 14 residues. In DNA, the CDR3 is TGTGCCAGCAGCGTAGGAGGCGGGATAACTGAGCAGTTCTTC. Its protein is CASSVGGGITEQFF.

As for this clone: One end of the junction fails to match germline, which may point to a read error. The CDR3 nucleotides read TGTGCCAGCAGTCTATCAGGAGGTTATGGCTACACCTTC. It is translated as CASSLSGGYGYTF. The J gene is TRBJ1-2, the V gene TRBV27; D is uncertain. CDR1 is MNHEY and CDR2 is SMNVEV in the germline V gene (reference sequence). The CDR3 runs 13 residues.

This clone was seen more than once but under ten times. The chain has TRBV18 and TRBJ1-2; 9 nucleotides agree with TRBD1. Germline trimming cut 3 bases from V and 8 bases from J; bases unmatched to any gene: 10. Germline-derived CDR1 and CDR2 are KGHSH and LQKENI. This CDR3 is built from 15 residues. The CDR3 DNA reads as TGTGCCAGCTCACCTCCGGGACAGGGAGTCGGGGGCTACACCTTC. It encodes CASSPPGQGVGGYTF.

This clone was counted only a few times. This chain joins TRBV5-1 and TRBJ1-5; tentative D call: TRBD1 (5 bases). Between the trimmed V and J ends, which lost 4 bases and 7 bases, there was a span of 12 bases. Per germline, CDR1 SGHRS and CDR2 YFSETQ. The CDR3 runs 13 residues. The CDR3 sequence is CASSTRVGQPQHF. DNA of the CDR3: TGCGCCAGCAGCACCAGGGTAGGCCAGCCCCAGCATTTT.

Only a few counts were recorded for this clone. In the same sample, other DNA sequences code for this CDR3. The rearrangement links TRBV5-1 to TRBJ2-3; TRBD2 matches 12 bases. The CDR3 extends over 15 amino acids. The V and J ends lost 1 base and 3 bases, in that order; junction bases with no gene match: 0. The germline gives CDR1 SGHRS, CDR2 YFSETQ. The DNA for the CDR3 is TGCGCCAGCAGCTTGACTAGCGGGAGGACAGATACGCAGTATTTT. As protein: CASSLTSGRTDTQYF.

The rearrangement links TRBV7-2 to TRBJ1-1; a weak D match, TRBD1 (5 bases). CDR1 SGHTA and CDR2 FQGNSA come from the germline V gene. The V and J ends lost 5 bases and 3 bases respectively, with 10 bases between them. This CDR3 has 13 amino acids. The CDR3: CASSIQGYTEAFF. CDR3 in DNA: TGTGCCAGCAGCATCCAGGGTTACACTGAAGCTTTCTTT.

This clone was observed a handful of times. This chain connects TRBV15 to TRBJ1-5; tentatively, D is TRBD1 (5 bases). V lost 0 bases and J lost 5, with 11 bases in between. Germline CDR1 is LNHNV and CDR2 is YYDKDF (reference sequence). There are 15 residues in the CDR3. Here the CDR3 reads CATSRDRGVYQPQHF. The DNA for the CDR3 is TGTGCCACCAGCAGAGACCGGGGGGTCTATCAGCCCCAGCATTTT.

This clone appeared a few times. The V gene is TRBV4-1, the J gene TRBJ2-5; D gene unclear. This CDR3 is 14 amino acids long. With 3 bases removed from V and 0 bases from J, the gap between germline ends came to 8 bases. CDR1 is MGHRA and CDR2 is YSYEKL in the germline V gene. For the CDR3, the DNA is TGCGCCAGCAGCCACCACGGGTACCAAGAGACCCAGTACTTC. It specifies CASSHHGYQETQYF.

This clone was seen more than once but under ten times. The gene calls are TRBV7-9 and TRBJ1-2, with no clear D. This CDR3 is built from 12 residues. Germline CDR1 and CDR2: SEHNR and FQNEAQ (reference sequence). Between the trimmed V and J ends, which lost 1 base and 10 bases, there was a span of 10 bases. CDR3 DNA: TGTGCCAGCAGCTTAGAACAACCTTACTACACCTTC. Translated, it gives CASSLEQPYYTF.

This clone was detected only a few times. The chain is built from TRBV4-2 and TRBJ1-5, with D possibly being TRBD1 (5 bases). Germline V lookup: CDR1 LGHNA, CDR2 YNFKEQ. This CDR3 has 12 amino acids. Trimming took 4 bases from V and 9 from J, leaving 10 bases between them. The CDR3 DNA sequence: TGTGCCAGCAGCCGGGGGGAGGGGCCCCAGCATTTT. It is translated as CASSRGEGPQHF.

This clone was recorded a few times. This chain connects TRBV7-2 to TRBJ2-1; TRBD2 agrees at 9 bases. V dropped 8 bases and J dropped 2; count of bases not matched to a gene: 4. The CDR3 extends over 14 amino acids. CDR1 SGHTA and CDR2 FQGNSA come from the germline V gene. CDR3 sequence (DNA): TGTGCCAGCCGACTAGCGGCAACCTACAATGAGCAGTTCTTC. Translation gives CASRLAATYNEQFF. Using reference TRBV7-2 and TRBJ2-1 for the parts outside the CDR3, the full variable domain is GAGVSQSPSNKVTEKGKDVELRCDPISGHTALYWYRQSLGQGLEFLIYFQGNSAPDKSGLPSDRFSAERTGGSVSTLTIQRTQQEDSAVYLCASRLAATYNEQFFGPGTRLTVL.

A few counts support this clone. The rearrangement uses TRBV29-1 and TRBJ2-4, with D perhaps TRBD2 (5 bases). Trimming shortened V by 7 bases and J by 5 bases, and 12 bases separated the two germline ends. CDR1 SQVTM and CDR2 ANQGSEA come from the germline V gene. The CDR3 runs 12 residues. The CDR3 loop reads CSGRGIQNIQYF. The CDR3 coding sequence is TGCAGCGGAAGAGGGATCCAAAACATTCAGTACTTC. Full variable domain (outside the CDR3, taken from reference TRBV29-1 and TRBJ2-4): SAVISQKPSRDICQRGTSLTIQCQVDSQVTMMFWYRQQPGQSLTLIATANQGSEATYESGFVIDKFPISRPNLTFSTLTVSNMSPEDSSIYLCSGRGIQNIQYFGAGTRLSVL.

This clone occurred a few times. The chain has TRBV23-1 and TRBJ2-7; 7 nucleotides match TRBD1. TRBV23-1 is filed as an ORF, its function uncertain. V dropped 3 bases and J dropped 4; count of bases not matched to a gene: 24. The CDR3 consists of 20 residues. The CDR3 DNA sequence: TGCGCCAGCAGTCAGACCTTAACTGTAAATAGGACAGGCCATTTGTACGAGCAGTACTTC. Translation: CASSQTLTVNRTGHLYEQYF.

The chain has TRBV18 and TRBJ2-7; D is unclear. The CDR3 has 12 amino acids. Germline V lookup: CDR1 KGHSH, CDR2 LQKENI. The V and J ends lost 3 bases and 4 bases respectively, with 7 bases between them. The CDR3 is CASSPHEYEQYF. DNA of the CDR3: TGTGCCAGCTCACCCCATGAGTACGAGCAGTACTTC.

The chain is built from TRBV6-5 and TRBJ2-7, with D tentatively TRBD2 (5 bases). The CDR3 length is 14 residues. The germline V gene has CDR1 MNHEY and CDR2 SVGAGI. V lost 0 bases and J 5 bases, leaving 11 bases between the germline ends. This chain's CDR3 is CASSYSGGSDEQYV. CDR3 nucleotide sequence: TGTGCCAGCAGTTACTCGGGCGGGTCCGACGAGCAGTACGTC.

The chain uses TRBV29-1 and TRBJ1-4; D not resolved. Trimming left V 3 bases short and J 7 bases short, with 9 bases between. The CDR3 covers 12 residues. The V gene's germline CDR1 is SQVTM and CDR2 ANQGSEA. The CDR3 sequence is CSVDVRGEKLFF. The CDR3 nucleotides read TGCAGCGTTGATGTACGGGGTGAAAAACTGTTTTTT.

The chain links TRBV28 to TRBJ2-5; maybe TRBD1 (6 bases). The J call may be incorrect, as the DNA end agrees better with TRBJ2-7. The CDR3 consists of 15 residues. CDR1 is MDHEN, CDR2 SYDVKM, per germline. The CDR3, as DNA: TGTGCCAGCAGCCAGGGGTCCGCACTTTCGTACGAGCAGTACTTC. The encoded protein is CASSQGSALSYEQYF.

This clone was detected only a few times. The chain joins TRBV29-1 to TRBJ1-2, with D maybe TRBD1 (6 bases). V gave up 1 base and J gave up 4 bases, with 10 bases separating them. CDR3 length: 13 residues. Germline V gene data show CDR1 as SQVTM and CDR2 as ANQGSEA. Here the CDR3 DNA reads TGCAGCGTTGAAGCCGAGGACAGCTATGGCTACACCTTC. It encodes CSVEAEDSYGYTF. The full variable domain, in which reference TRBV29-1 and TRBJ1-2 provide the parts outside the CDR3, is SAVISQKPSRDICQRGTSLTIQCQVDSQVTMMFWYRQQPGQSLTLIATANQGSEATYESGFVIDKFPISRPNLTFSTLTVSNMSPEDSSIYLCSVEAEDSYGYTFGSGTRLTVV.

This clone was seen a handful of times. The chain couples TRBV12-5 to TRBJ2-2; the match to TRBD2 covers 10 bases. The CDR3 covers 18 residues. V gave up 0 bases and J gave up 5 bases; unmatched junction bases: 9. Germline V lookup: CDR1 LGHNT, CDR2 FRNRAP. CDR3 DNA: TGTGCTAGTGGTTTGGTACTTAGCGGGAGGAGGGGTACCGGGGAGCTGTTTTTT. Amino acids: CASGLVLSGRRGTGELFF.

The V call is TRBV18, the J call TRBJ1-2; 7 bases line up with TRBD1. The V segment lost 0 bases and the J segment 8 bases; nucleotides outside the gene matches: 6. Germline loops: CDR1 KGHSH, CDR2 LQKENI. CDR3 length equals 14 residues. The CDR3 loop reads CASSPPWQGEGYTF. CDR3 nucleotides: TGTGCCAGCTCACCACCGTGGCAGGGGGAAGGCTACACCTTC.

This chain joins TRBV5-1 and TRBJ1-1; D is uncertain. The V end was cut by 0 bases, the J end by 7 bases, with 10 bases between. Germline values: CDR1 SGHRS, CDR2 YFSETQ. The CDR3 has 13 residues. CDR3 nucleotides: TGCGCCAGCAGCTTGGTAGCGGAGAATGAAGCTTTCTTT. It is translated as CASSLVAENEAFF.

This clone was seen a handful of times. This chain connects TRBV11-2 to TRBJ2-2; maybe TRBD2 (6 bases). V lost 5 bases and J lost 4, with 20 bases in between. CDR3 length: 17 amino acids. The germline V gene encodes CDR1 SGHAT and CDR2 FQNNGV. CDR3 sequence reads: CASSLLGVRGGTGELFF. In nucleotides, the CDR3 is TGTGCCAGCAGCCTCCTAGGGGTGCGGGGAGGCACCGGGGAGCTGTTTTTT.

This clone was seen a few times. This sequence joins TRBV7-2 and TRBJ2-1; TRBD2 aligns across 7 bases. V was pared by 5 bases and J by 2 bases, with 9 bases of the junction left unmatched. This CDR3 region has 16 residues. CDR1 is SGHTA and CDR2 is FQGNSA in the germline V gene. In DNA form, the CDR3 reads TGTGCCAGCAGCCCTCGGGGTCGGGGGGCCTACAATGAGCAGTTCTTC. It yields the protein CASSPRGRGAYNEQFF.

The chain is built from TRBV5-1 and TRBJ2-7; 9 bases are a match to TRBD1. This CDR3 contains 16 residues. Looked up from germline, CDR1 is SGHRS and CDR2 is YFSETQ. J was trimmed by 6 bases and V by 1 base; bases with no gene match: 11. CDR3 DNA: TGCGCCAGCAGCTTGCGGCCACAGGGGGCATCTGGCGAGCAGTACTTC. Translating gives CASSLRPQGASGEQYF.

This clone was counted a few times. This chain uses TRBV5-4 with TRBJ2-2; TRBD1 matches at 7 bases. Germline trimming cut 4 bases from V and 5 bases from J; bases unmatched to any gene: 2. The CDR3 runs to 13 residues. From germline, CDR1 is SGHNT and CDR2 YYREEE (reference sequence). CDR3 in amino acids: CASSKQGTGELFF. The CDR3 DNA reads TGTGCCAGCAGCAAACAGGGGACCGGGGAGCTGTTTTTT.